These 24 T cell receptor beta chains share one sample of origin, sequenced in a study of siplizumab effects on memory and regulatory T cells. The repertoire was sequenced with immunoSEQ multiplex PCR; TCRdb's copy has only in-frame clones and lacks some. The sample shows around 100,000 clones, approximately 93% of them seen only once. Sequencing was carried out using non-Treg CD4+ T cells sorted from blood. These receptors all stem from a human donor in good health.

CDR3 in amino acids: CASSRHGTGTYEQYF. CDR3 in DNA: TGTGCCAGCAGCAGACATGGGACAGGTACCTACGAGCAGTACTTC. V is TRBV27 and J is TRBJ2-7; 8 bases match TRBD1. Looked up from germline, CDR1 is MNHEY and CDR2 is SMNVEV (reference sequence). The V gene end was trimmed by 6 bases and the J gene end by 2 bases; junction bases not matched to a gene: 9. This CDR3 is 15 amino acids long.

This chain links TRBV4-1 with TRBJ2-4; perhaps TRBD2 as D (5 bases). V gave up 1 base and J gave up 0 bases, with 13 bases separating them. Germline CDR1 is MGHRA and CDR2 is YSYEKL. CDR3 length: 17 residues. The CDR3 DNA is TGCGCCAGCAGCCAAGTACTAGACAAAAGAGCCAAAAACATTCAGTACTTC. This gives the protein CASSQVLDKRAKNIQYF.

The chain couples TRBV30 to TRBJ1-1, with D hard to call. Germline-derived CDR1 and CDR2 are GTSNPN and SVGIG (reference sequence). The CDR3 is made up of 13 amino acids. The germline V and J ends were trimmed by 1 base and 0 bases, with 6 bases remaining between them. CDR3 region: CAWSGHMNTEAFF. Here the CDR3 DNA reads TGTGCCTGGAGTGGACATATGAACACTGAAGCTTTCTTT.

This chain uses TRBV18 with TRBJ1-1, with 8 bases matching TRBD1. In germline, CDR1 is KGHSH, CDR2 LQKENI. This CDR3 has 11 residues. Losses at the gene ends were 6 bases for V and 10 bases for J; bases not matched to a gene: 4. The CDR3 region has the DNA TGTGCCAGCTCCCCGGACAGGGCAGCTTTCTTT. It translates to CASSPDRAAFF.

In DNA form, the CDR3 reads TGTGCCTGGAGTGAGGGACAGGGGGGCCTTTTCGGCGGATCCCAGTACTTC. The encoded protein is CAWSEGQGGLFGGSQYF. The chain has TRBV30 and TRBJ2-5; 11 bases map to TRBD1. The CDR3 length is 17 residues. V lost 1 base, J lost 9 bases, and 16 bases stayed unmatched. Looked up from germline, CDR1 is GTSNPN and CDR2 is SVGIG (reference sequence).

V usage is TRBV18 and J usage is TRBJ2-3; D not resolved. Germline V lookup: CDR1 KGHSH, CDR2 LQKENI. This CDR3 region has 14 residues. The V end was cut by 6 bases, the J end by 0 bases, with 10 bases between. In DNA form, the CDR3 reads TGTGCCAGCTCCCCCTCACCCAGCACAGATACGCAGTATTTT. Its translation: CASSPSPSTDTQYF.

This sequence joins TRBV2 and TRBJ2-5, with 9 bases lining up with TRBD2. Germline V lookup: CDR1 SNHLY, CDR2 FYNNEI. With V trimmed by 7 bases and J by 5 bases, 11 bases remained unmatched. The length of the CDR3 is 15 residues. CDR3 residues: CASKVGSSGTETQYF. The CDR3 coding sequence is TGTGCCAGCAAAGTCGGGTCTAGCGGGACTGAGACCCAGTACTTC.

The V call is TRBV25-1, the J call TRBJ1-5, with TRBD1 as a possible D gene (5 bases). This CDR3 spans 14 amino acids. Trimming pared 3 bases from V and 6 bases from J, leaving 12 bases between. Germline values: CDR1 MGHDK, CDR2 SYGVNS. CDR3 residues: CASSDMEGRQPQHF. The CDR3 DNA follows: TGTGCCAGCAGTGACATGGAGGGGCGTCAGCCCCAGCATTTT.

The sample holds a few counts of this clone. The chain is built from TRBV15 and TRBJ2-1, with 9 positions matching TRBD1. The germline CDR1 and CDR2 sequences are LNHNV and YYDKDF (reference sequence). Trimming removed 1 base from V and 2 bases from J; junction bases left unmatched: 3. This CDR3 has 16 amino acids. The CDR3 nucleotides are TGTGCCACCAGCAGAGCAAGACAGGGGGCCTACAATGAGCAGTTCTTC. Amino acids: CATSRARQGAYNEQFF.

The chain joins TRBV7-9 to TRBJ2-5; tentative D call: TRBD1 (6 bases). Trimming took 7 bases from V and 5 from J, leaving 23 bases between them. Germline V lookup: CDR1 SEHNR, CDR2 FQNEAQ (reference sequence). The CDR3 length is 16 residues. CDR3 sequence (DNA): TGTGCCAGCACGAAAGCAGGGGCCCGGTATCTGGAGACCCAGTACTTC. Its translation: CASTKAGARYLETQYF.

The chain carries TRBV30 and TRBJ1-4; no clear D. The germline V and J ends were trimmed by 0 bases and 0 bases, with 8 bases remaining between them. Germline V gives CDR1 GTSNPN, CDR2 SVGIG (reference sequence). The CDR3 length is 15 residues. The CDR3 DNA reads TGTGCCTGGAGTGTACTCGGGGCAACTAATGAAAAACTGTTTTTT. Translated, it gives CAWSVLGATNEKLFF.

This chain uses TRBV18 with TRBJ1-5; unclear D gene. Per germline, CDR1 KGHSH and CDR2 LQKENI. Trimming removed 6 bases from V and 5 bases from J, with 11 bases in between. This CDR3 contains 13 residues. DNA for the CDR3: TGTGCCAGCTCGTCCGATATCGATCAGCCCCAGCATTTT. It is translated as CASSSDIDQPQHF.

This chain uses TRBV23-1 with TRBJ2-7; 8 bases map to TRBD1. TRBV23-1 is sorted into the ORF group, with uncertain function. The V segment lost 0 bases and the J segment 2 bases; nucleotides outside the gene matches: 3. The length of the CDR3 is 15 residues. The CDR3 spells CASSQSGDRTYEQYF. CDR3 bases: TGCGCCAGCAGTCAATCGGGGGACAGGACCTACGAGCAGTACTTC.

V usage is TRBV11-1 and J usage is TRBJ2-1, with TRBD1 matching 8 bases. After removal of 3 bases from V and 4 bases from J, the junction contained 5 bases not matched to a gene. Per the germline V gene, CDR1 is SGHAT and CDR2 is FQDESV (reference sequence). The CDR3 covers 15 residues. DNA for the CDR3: TGTGCCAGCAGCTTGGCAGGGGGCGATTACAATGAGCAGTTCTTC. Translated: CASSLAGGDYNEQFF.

In the case of this clone: Distinct nucleotide sequences in the sample also encode this CDR3. The rearrangement uses TRBV5-1 and TRBJ2-7, with 9 positions matching TRBD1. J lost 4 bases, V lost 5 bases, and 7 bases had no gene match. The CDR3 has 14 amino acids. Germline V gene data show CDR1 as SGHRS and CDR2 as YFSETQ. The CDR3 protein is CASSHGQGSYEQYF. The CDR3 region has the DNA TGCGCCAGCAGTCACGGACAGGGGTCGTACGAGCAGTACTTC. The variable domain in full, with the rest retrieved from reference TRBV5-1 and TRBJ2-7, is KAGVTQTPRYLIKTRGQQVTLSCSPISGHRSVSWYQQTPGQGLQFLFEYFSETQRNKGNFPGRFSGRQFSNSRSEMNVSTLELGDSALYLCASSHGQGSYEQYFGPGTRLTVT.

This clone occurred a few times. The chain uses TRBV19 and TRBJ1-3; unclear D gene. This CDR3 has 13 amino acids. Trimming left V 3 bases short and J 3 bases short, with 6 bases between. CDR1 is LNHDA, CDR2 SQIVND, per germline (reference sequence). The chain's CDR3 is CASSIALGNTIYF. CDR3 DNA sequence: TGTGCCAGTAGTATTGCGCTTGGAAACACCATATATTTT.

This clone has more than one count but fewer than ten. The rearrangement links TRBV6-5 to TRBJ1-5; D is undetermined. Trimming pared 7 bases from V and 2 bases from J, leaving 15 bases between. Germline lookup yields CDR1 MNHEY and CDR2 SVGAGI. The CDR3 extends over 15 amino acids. The CDR3 is CASTPAAGGNQPQHF. The CDR3 bases are TGTGCCAGCACCCCGGCGGCAGGTGGCAATCAGCCCCAGCATTTT.

The CDR3 nucleotides read TGTGCCTGGAGTGGGGCAGTCTTGAACACTGAAGCTTTCTTT. Amino acids: CAWSGAVLNTEAFF. The chain uses TRBV30 and TRBJ1-1; D unclear. The V gene's germline CDR1 is GTSNPN and CDR2 SVGIG (reference sequence). This CDR3 spans 14 amino acids. The V gene lost 1 base and the J gene lost 0 bases, with 9 bases spanning the gap.

The chain uses TRBV11-3 and TRBJ2-6; TRBD2 might be the D (5 bases). The CDR3 is made up of 15 amino acids. CDR1 and CDR2 (germline): SGHNT, YENEEA. V lost 5 bases to trimming and J lost 2 bases, with 10 bases between them. Here the CDR3 DNA reads TGTGCCAGCAGCCTCGAGGGCGCTGGGGCCAACGTCCTGACTTTC. Protein sequence: CASSLEGAGANVLTF.

The J gene is TRBJ1-6, the V gene TRBV19, with a weak D call TRBD1 (6 bases). The CDR3 covers 14 residues. Germline assignment: CDR1 LNHDA and CDR2 SQIVND (reference sequence). Trimming shortened V by 10 bases and J by 2 bases, and 12 bases separated the two germline ends. CDR3 sequence: CATGEGAYNSPLHF. In DNA form, the CDR3 reads TGTGCCACAGGAGAGGGGGCCTATAATTCACCCCTCCACTTT.

V gene TRBV9 combines with J gene TRBJ2-5; D gene uncertain. The tail of the sequence fits TRBJ2-7 better, so the J call may be wrong. CDR3 size: 13 residues. Germline values: CDR1 SGDLS, CDR2 YYNGEE. In nucleotides, the CDR3 is TGTGCCAGCAGCGTAGACACCTTGGGCGAGCAGTACTTC. Encoded protein: CASSVDTLGEQYF.

J is TRBJ2-1 and V is TRBV6-6; 9 nucleotides line up with TRBD2. The germline V gene has CDR1 MNHNY and CDR2 SVGAGI (reference sequence). The CDR3 runs to 13 residues. The V gene end was trimmed by 5 bases and the J gene end by 13 bases; junction bases not matched to a gene: 9. The CDR3 DNA is TGTGCCAGCAGTGAGACTAGCGGCCTTGAACAGTTCTTC. This translates into CASSETSGLEQFF.

V usage is TRBV4-3 and J usage is TRBJ2-2; no definite D call. V was pared by 1 base and J by 13 bases, with 19 bases between. The CDR3 totals 15 residues. In germline, CDR1 is LGHNA, CDR2 YSLEER. The CDR3 spells CASSQADPKGRGLFF. The CDR3 DNA follows: TGCGCCAGCAGCCAAGCGGATCCTAAAGGCAGAGGGCTGTTTTTT.

This rearrangement joins TRBV18 to TRBJ1-2, with D perhaps matching TRBD1 (5 bases). Trimming shortened V by 3 bases and J by 3 bases, and 8 bases separated the two germline ends. CDR1 and CDR2 from the germline V gene are KGHSH and LQKENI. The CDR3 is 13 amino acids. The CDR3 DNA is TGTGCCAGCTCACCCAGGGTGGACTATGGCTACACCTTC. Translating it yields CASSPRVDYGYTF.